These T cell receptor beta chains were read from a single sample in a study of blood T cell repertoires in COVID-19. Repertoires were generated with immunoSEQ multiplex PCR, while TCRdb's copy carries only in-frame clones and drops some. Here the sample spans 200,000 to 250,000 clones, roughly 83% being singletons. Sequenced material: peripheral blood. These receptors all stem from a woman aged 45 to 65 with acute or convalescent COVID-19. The CDR3 runs from the conserved cysteine through the conserved F or W. The D gene is left open where the match is weak. The listing skips clone size in some rows; elsewhere it reads once, few, many or a size class.

d_call,clone_size,v_call,j_call,cdr3_aa,cdr3_nt
.,.,TRBV5-6,TRBJ1-6,CASSPPRDSPLHF,TGTGCCAGCAGCCCCCCTCGGGATTCACCCCTCCACTTT
TRBD1,.,TRBV28,TRBJ1-2,CASSRPRGRVTF,TGTGCCAGCAGCCGCCCGAGGGGGCGAGTAACCTTC
TRBD2,.,TRBV19,TRBJ2-1,CASSIGASGFYNEQFF,TGTGCCAGTAGTATAGGAGCTAGCGGTTTCTACAATGAGCAGTTCTTC
TRBD2,once,TRBV5-1,TRBJ2-5,CASSFVAGFQETQYF,TGCGCCAGCAGCTTTGTAGCGGGGTTCCAAGAGACCCAGTACTTC
TRBD2,.,TRBV6-6,TRBJ2-3,CASSYPAGGGTDTQYF,TGTGCCAGCAGTTACCCAGCGGGGGGAGGAACAGATACGCAGTATTTT
.,.,TRBV29-1,TRBJ1-1,CSVKGDNMNTEAFF,TGCAGCGTTAAGGGGGACAACATGAACACTGAAGCTTTCTTT
.,once,TRBV7-8,TRBJ2-5,CASSLVTGSLETQYF,TGTGCCAGCAGCTTAGTAACCGGGTCGTTAGAGACCCAGTACTTC
TRBD1,.,TRBV5-1,TRBJ1-3,CASSLDGQGNGNTIYF,TGCGCCAGCAGCTTGGATGGACAGGGGAATGGAAACACCATATATTTT
.,.,TRBV5-5,TRBJ1-3,CASSFQIASGGNTIYF,TGTGCCAGCAGCTTCCAAATCGCGAGCGGCGGAAACACCATATATTTT
TRBD1,.,TRBV7-9,TRBJ2-6,CASSWDRGFSSGANVLTF,TGTGCCAGCAGTTGGGACAGGGGGTTCAGCTCTGGGGCCAACGTCCTGACTTTC
TRBD1,.,TRBV9,TRBJ1-1,CASSGEGQGVVAEAFF,TGTGCCAGCAGCGGCGAGGGACAGGGGGTAGTCGCTGAAGCTTTCTTT
.,once,TRBV5-1,TRBJ2-2,CASVGGTGMNTGELFF,TGCGCCAGCGTCGGAGGAACAGGGATGAACACCGGGGAGCTGTTTTTT
.,.,TRBV3-1/TRBV3-2,TRBJ1-2,CASNSDGGGYTF,TGTGCCAGCAACTCCGACGGCGGAGGCTACACCTTC